This is a list of T cell receptor beta chains from one sample in a study of T cell responses to AZD1222 COVID-19 vaccine. The data were produced by immunoSEQ multiplex PCR, yet TCRdb's version contains in-frame clones alone and is incomplete. The sample lists some 130,000 clones, roughly 93% seen once, with approximately 1.1% in the top ten. The specimen was peripheral blood, collected 28 days after the second AZD1222 dose. The receptors come from an adult who received the AZD1222 COVID-19 vaccine. Each CDR3 is given with its conserved first and last residue. Each record gives: D gene, J gene, V gene, clone size, CDR3 DNA, CDR3 protein. The D gene is left open where the match is weak. Size values are once, few and many counts, or a class for expanded clones, and some rows have none.

>.|TRBJ2-1|TRBV29-1|.
TGCAGCGCCGGGGCGAGGTCCTACAATGAGCAGTTCTTC
CSAGARSYNEQFF
>.|TRBJ1-2|TRBV5-6|.
TGTGCCAGCAGCTTGATGGGCAGCTATGGCTACACCTTC
CASSLMGSYGYTF
>.|TRBJ1-2|TRBV6-1|.
TGTGCCATCGGCGGGGGGAACTATGGCTACACCTTC
CAIGGGNYGYTF
>TRBD2|TRBJ2-3|TRBV6-5|.
TGTGCCAGCAGTCGGGGGGGTTGGACAGATACGCAGTATTTT
CASSRGGWTDTQYF
>TRBD2|TRBJ2-1|TRBV5-1|.
TGCGCCAGCAGCTTCCTAGCGGGAGGGCCCAATGAGCAGTTCTTC
CASSFLAGGPNEQFF
>.|TRBJ1-2|TRBV7-8|.
TGTGCCAGCAGCTTAGACCCTAACTATGGCTACACCTTC
CASSLDPNYGYTF
>.|TRBJ1-5|TRBV27|.
TGTGCCAGCAGAAGAAGGGGGGATCAGCCCCAGCATTTT
CASRRRGDQPQHF
>TRBD1|TRBJ1-6|TRBV5-1|.
TGCGCCAGCAGCGTTTGGACAGGGTTAGGCTCACCCCTCCACTTT
CASSVWTGLGSPLHF
>TRBD1|TRBJ1-2|TRBV12-5|once
TGTGCTAGTGGTTTAAGAGGCAGGGGGCATGCTGGCTACACCTTC
CASGLRGRGHAGYTF
>.|TRBJ2-7|TRBV4-2|.
TGTGCCAGCAGCCCCAGACTAATCTACGAGCAGTACTTC
CASSPRLIYEQYF
>.|TRBJ2-5|TRBV14|.
TGTGCCAGCAGCCCCGGGGCCCAAGAGACCCAGTACTTC
CASSPGAQETQYF